The subject of this entry is one T cell receptor (beta chain). The source of the sample is a study of shared T cell receptors in the human thymus. V was clipped by 5 bases and J by 3 bases, with 16 bases between them. The germline V gene has CDR1 SGHAT and CDR2 FQNNGV. The CDR3 spans 15 residues. TCRdb's copy holds only in-frame clones and misses some; the assay was immunoSEQ multiplex PCR. Of around 730,000 clones in the sample, approximately 85% were seen once. The data were also submitted as part of a second study, on human thymus T cells. That investigation notes: During corrective heart surgery, resections were taken, and the thymus tissue came from them.

This receptor was identified in a girl less than two years old with a congenital heart defect. The sequenced material came from thymocytes. V usage is TRBV11-2 and J usage is TRBJ1-1; D remains unclear. The CDR3 spells CASSLLGPGDTEAFF. For the CDR3, the DNA is TGTGCCAGCAGCCTATTAGGGCCCGGGGACACTGAAGCTTTCTTT.